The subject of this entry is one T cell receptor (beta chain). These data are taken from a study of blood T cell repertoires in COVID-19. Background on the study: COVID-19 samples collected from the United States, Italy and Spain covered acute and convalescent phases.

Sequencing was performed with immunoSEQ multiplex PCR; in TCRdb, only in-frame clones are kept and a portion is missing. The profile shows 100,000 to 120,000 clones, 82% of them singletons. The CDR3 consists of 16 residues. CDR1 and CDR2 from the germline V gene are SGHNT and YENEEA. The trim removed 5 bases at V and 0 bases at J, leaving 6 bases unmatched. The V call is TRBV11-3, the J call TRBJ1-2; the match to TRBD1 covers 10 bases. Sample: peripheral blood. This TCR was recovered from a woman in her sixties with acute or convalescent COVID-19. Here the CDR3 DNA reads TGTGCCAGCAGCCTGGGACAGGGGCTAACTAACTATGGCTACACCTTC. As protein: CASSLGQGLTNYGYTF.